Below, 32 T cell receptor beta chains from the same sample are listed, as sequenced in a study of cytomegalovirus exposure and HLA in healthy donors. A multiplex PCR was run with 60 Vbeta primers and 13 Jbeta primers. This table comes from immunoSEQ multiplex PCR, and its TCRdb copy is limited to in-frame clones, with some not included. This sample carries 200,000 to 250,000 clones, around 80% of them seen once, and the ten largest clones take about 1.7%. The material sequenced was PBMCs. These receptors all come from a man between 50 and 59 years old in good health and CMV-seronegative.

The chain uses TRBV5-4 and TRBJ2-3, with 8 bases identical to TRBD2. This CDR3 spans 15 amino acids. The V segment lost 4 bases and the J segment 3 bases; nucleotides outside the gene matches: 7. Germline-derived CDR1 and CDR2 are SGHNT and YYREEE (reference sequence). This CDR3 is CASSREGGRTDTQYF. The CDR3 region has the DNA TGTGCCAGCAGCCGGGAGGGCGGGAGGACAGATACGCAGTATTTT.

This chain uses TRBV28 with TRBJ1-5; no reliable D call. V dropped 3 bases and J dropped 4 bases, with 13 bases sitting between them. In germline, CDR1 is MDHEN, CDR2 SYDVKM. The CDR3 loop spans 15 amino acids. CDR3 sequence: CASSFRVVANQPQHF. The CDR3 nucleotides are TGTGCCAGCAGTTTTCGGGTTGTGGCAAATCAGCCCCAGCATTTT.

This chain uses TRBV4-2 with TRBJ2-3; 7 bases align to TRBD1. CDR1 LGHNA and CDR2 YNFKEQ come from the germline V gene. V was clipped by 0 bases and J by 2 bases; unmatched bases: 8. The CDR3 is made up of 17 amino acids. Here the CDR3 DNA reads TGTGCCAGCAGCCAAGATCCGACAGGGAGCGACACAGATACGCAGTATTTT. This gives the protein CASSQDPTGSDTDTQYF.

The J gene is TRBJ2-7, the V gene TRBV7-8; perhaps TRBD1 as D (6 bases). The length of the CDR3 is 16 residues. Germline V lookup: CDR1 SGHVS, CDR2 FQNEAQ. The ends were cut back, 5 bases at V and 0 bases at J, with 17 bases in the middle. This chain's CDR3 is CASSLRQARGSYEQYF. DNA for the CDR3: TGTGCCAGCAGCCTCCGACAGGCCAGGGGCTCCTACGAGCAGTACTTC.

The chain links TRBV25-1 to TRBJ2-7; D gene ambiguous. The CDR3 contains 15 residues. Germline V gene data show CDR1 as MGHDK and CDR2 as SYGVNS. The germline V and J ends were trimmed by 3 bases and 1 base, with 13 bases remaining between them. CDR3 bases: TGTGCCAGCAGTGATTTCACAGCTACTTCCTACGAGCAGTACTTC. It specifies CASSDFTATSYEQYF.

The sample holds a few counts of this clone. The rearrangement links TRBV5-1 to TRBJ2-7, with 10 bases that match TRBD2. CDR1 SGHRS and CDR2 YFSETQ come from the germline V gene. This CDR3 is built from 17 residues. V dropped 4 bases and J dropped 0; count of bases not matched to a gene: 10. In DNA, the CDR3 is TGCGCCAGCAGCCTTGGTGGGACTAGCGTAACCTCCTACGAGCAGTACTTC. It codes for CASSLGGTSVTSYEQYF. Full variable domain (outside the CDR3, taken from reference TRBV5-1 and TRBJ2-7): KAGVTQTPRYLIKTRGQQVTLSCSPISGHRSVSWYQQTPGQGLQFLFEYFSETQRNKGNFPGRFSGRQFSNSRSEMNVSTLELGDSALYLCASSLGGTSVTSYEQYFGPGTRLTVT.

The chain has TRBV15 and TRBJ1-2; TRBD1 is a possible D gene (5 bases). The ends were cut back, 0 bases at V and 4 bases at J, with 15 bases in the middle. Germline lookup yields CDR1 LNHNV and CDR2 YYDKDF (reference sequence). The CDR3 extends over 16 amino acids. The CDR3 reads CATSRDSEGTFYGYTF. The CDR3 nucleotides are TGTGCCACCAGCAGAGATTCGGAGGGGACCTTCTATGGCTACACCTTC.

V is TRBV15 and J is TRBJ1-2, with TRBD1 matching 8 bases. This CDR3 has 15 amino acids. From germline, CDR1 is LNHNV and CDR2 YYDKDF (reference sequence). After removal of 0 bases from V and 4 bases from J, the junction contained 4 bases not matched to a gene. Here the CDR3 reads CATSRENTGGYGYTF. The DNA for the CDR3 is TGTGCCACCAGCAGAGAGAACACAGGGGGCTATGGCTACACCTTC. The full variable domain, in which reference TRBV15 and TRBJ1-2 provide the parts outside the CDR3, is DAMVIQNPRYQVTQFGKPVTLSCSQTLNHNVMYWYQQKSSQAPKLLFHYYDKDFNNEADTPDNFQSRRPNTSFCFLDIRSPGLGDTAMYLCATSRENTGGYGYTFGSGTRLTVV.

V is TRBV7-8 and J is TRBJ2-7; possibly TRBD1 for D (5 bases). The CDR3 runs 15 residues. V dropped 5 bases and J dropped 1 base, with 15 bases sitting between them. Germline-derived CDR1 and CDR2 are SGHVS and FQNEAQ. The CDR3 DNA reads TGTGCCAGCAGCCCATCAGAAGCAGGGTCCTACGAGCAGTACTTC. It codes for CASSPSEAGSYEQYF.

This clone showed up just a few times. The rearrangement links TRBV7-2 to TRBJ1-5; 8 bases are shared with TRBD1. Germline V lookup: CDR1 SGHTA, CDR2 FQGNSA. The CDR3 extends over 14 amino acids. V dropped 5 bases and J dropped 1; count of bases not matched to a gene: 1. As DNA, the CDR3 is TGTGCCAGCAGCGACAGGGGAAGCAATCAGCCCCAGCATTTT. As protein: CASSDRGSNQPQHF.

This clone was observed a single time. For the CDR3, the DNA is TGTGCCAGCAGCTTTAGGGACAGGGGAAGAACTATGAACTACAATGAGCAGTTCTTC. Translation gives CASSFRDRGRTMNYNEQFF. The chain is built from TRBV7-3 and TRBJ2-1; TRBD1 matches at 10 bases. This CDR3 is built from 19 residues. The germline V gene encodes CDR1 SGHTA and CDR2 FQGTGA. J lost 3 bases, V lost 3 bases, and 14 bases had no gene match.

This sequence joins TRBV30 and TRBJ1-4; TRBD1 matches 11 bases. CDR3 length equals 14 residues. The ends lost 1 base at V and 5 bases at J; junction bases unmatched: 0. The V gene's germline CDR1 is GTSNPN and CDR2 SVGIG (reference sequence). The chain's CDR3 is CAWSGTGGNEKLFF. In DNA, the CDR3 is TGTGCCTGGAGTGGGACAGGGGGCAATGAAAAACTGTTTTTT.

The rearrangement joins TRBV7-2 to TRBJ1-5; TRBD1 matches 7 bases. The V gene end was trimmed by 2 bases and the J gene end by 1 base; junction bases not matched to a gene: 2. Germline V gene sequence: CDR1 SGHTA, CDR2 FQGNSA. The CDR3 covers 15 residues. The DNA of the CDR3 is TGTGCCAGCAGCTTATGGGACAGAAGCAATCAGCCCCAGCATTTT. Encoded protein: CASSLWDRSNQPQHF.

The rearrangement links TRBV18 to TRBJ2-1, with D possibly matching TRBD1 (5 bases). Deletions cut 3 bases from V and 4 bases from J, with 10 bases between. CDR3 size: 14 residues. Germline CDR1 reads KGHSH; CDR2 reads LQKENI. The CDR3 sequence: CASSPPQGYNEQFF. The CDR3 DNA reads TGTGCCAGCTCACCCCCCCAGGGTTACAATGAGCAGTTCTTC.

The CDR3 here is CAISAGGFMNTEAFF. In DNA, the CDR3 is TGTGCCATTAGTGCAGGGGGGTTTATGAACACTGAAGCTTTCTTT. The chain employs TRBV28 and TRBJ1-1; TRBD1 matches at 7 bases. V trimming: 10 bases; J trimming: 0 bases; junction bases outside the gene matches: 11. In germline, CDR1 is MDHEN, CDR2 SYDVKM. This CDR3 has 15 amino acids.

A note on this clone: One end of the junction fails to match germline, which may point to a read error. This chain links TRBV5-6 with TRBJ2-1, with 12 bases identical to TRBD2. Germline CDR1 SGHDT, CDR2 YYEEEE. This CDR3 region has 14 residues. This chain's CDR3 is CASSRDLAGGVRLF. The CDR3 DNA reads as TGTGCCAGCAGCCGAGATCTAGCGGGAGGGGTTAGGCTCTTC.

The V gene is TRBV5-1, the J gene TRBJ2-3, with 8 bases matching TRBD2. The CDR3 consists of 17 residues. Germline loops: CDR1 SGHRS, CDR2 YFSETQ. J gave up 2 bases and V 6 bases, and 14 bases lay outside the gene matches. The CDR3 nucleotides are TGCGCCAGCAATATCTCCCCGGGGGGGACTTACACAGATACGCAGTATTTT. Its protein is CASNISPGGTYTDTQYF.

V gene TRBV2 combines with J gene TRBJ2-2; a weak D match, TRBD1 (8 bases). Germline V gene lookup returns CDR1 SNHLY and CDR2 FYNNEI. CDR3 length: 16 amino acids. With 6 bases removed from V and 1 base from J, the gap between germline ends came to 15 bases. The CDR3 nucleotides read TGTGCCAGCAGCGTACAGGGGGGGTGGAACACCGGGGAGCTGTTTTTT. It yields the protein CASSVQGGWNTGELFF.

This chain links TRBV30 with TRBJ2-4; TRBD2 agrees at 10 bases. Per germline, CDR1 GTSNPN and CDR2 SVGIG (reference sequence). Trimming removed 2 bases from V and 0 bases from J; junction bases left unmatched: 13. The CDR3 has 19 residues. The CDR3 reads CAWSITSGALRGAKNIQYF. The CDR3 region has the DNA TGTGCCTGGAGTATTACTAGCGGGGCACTGCGGGGAGCCAAAAACATTCAGTACTTC.

The chain combines TRBV29-1 with TRBJ2-1; TRBD2 matches 13 bases. The CDR3 spans 15 residues. The V and J ends lost 6 bases and 7 bases, in that order; junction bases with no gene match: 9. The germline V gene encodes CDR1 SQVTM and CDR2 ANQGSEA. CDR3 coding DNA: TGCAGCGTAGGATTAACACTAGCGGGGGGGAATGAGCAGTTCTTC. It translates to CSVGLTLAGGNEQFF.

This clone was observed once. This chain joins TRBV27 and TRBJ2-5; D remains unclear. Germline loops: CDR1 MNHEY, CDR2 SMNVEV (reference sequence). V lost 4 bases to trimming and J lost 0 bases, with 6 bases between them. The CDR3 sequence is 13 residues long. CDR3 residues: CASSSVYQETQYF. The CDR3 DNA reads as TGTGCCAGCAGTTCTGTGTACCAAGAGACCCAGTACTTC.

The V call is TRBV10-2, the J call TRBJ2-2; D is uncertain. CDR3 length: 14 amino acids. The V end was cut by 0 bases, the J end by 6 bases, with 8 bases between. Germline values: CDR1 WSHSY, CDR2 SAAADI. CDR3 in DNA: TGCGCCAGCAGTGAGTCGGCTCAGGCCGGGGAGCTGTTTTTT. This sequence encodes CASSESAQAGELFF.

The chain recombines TRBV27 with TRBJ2-5; D may be TRBD1 (6 bases). V lost 1 base, J lost 4 bases, and 13 bases lay in between. The CDR3 totals 15 residues. Germline V lookup: CDR1 MNHEY, CDR2 SMNVEV (reference sequence). Written as DNA, the CDR3 is TGTGCCAGCAGTTTATTCAGGGGTGGCAGAGAGACCCAGTACTTC. Amino acids: CASSLFRGGRETQYF.

This rearrangement joins TRBV11-2 to TRBJ2-4; 8 bases match TRBD1. The CDR3 is 16 amino acids. V was clipped by 5 bases and J by 0 bases; unmatched bases: 6. Germline V gene lookup returns CDR1 SGHAT and CDR2 FQNNGV. CDR3 residues: CASSPQGALAKNIQYF. The CDR3 nucleotides read TGTGCCAGCAGCCCTCAGGGGGCGTTAGCCAAAAACATTCAGTACTTC.

This chain uses TRBV5-5 with TRBJ1-1, with D tentatively TRBD1 (6 bases). This CDR3 has 13 residues. V was shortened by 3 bases and J by 3 bases, with 9 bases between the two germline ends. The V gene's germline CDR1 is SGHKS and CDR2 YYEKEE (reference sequence). CDR3 sequence (DNA): TGTGCCAGCAGCTGGAACAGGGACACTGAAGCTTTCTTT. It translates to CASSWNRDTEAFF. Drawing the rest from reference TRBV5-5 and TRBJ1-1, the complete variable domain is DAGVTQSPTHLIKTRGQQVTLRCSPISGHKSVSWYQQVLGQGPQFIFQYYEKEERGRGNFPDRFSARQFPNYSSELNVNALLLGDSALYLCASSWNRDTEAFFGQGTRLTVV.

This rearrangement joins TRBV30 to TRBJ2-1; 8 nucleotides line up with TRBD2. This CDR3 has 15 amino acids. V gave up 3 bases and J gave up 6 bases; unmatched junction bases: 10. Germline assignment: CDR1 GTSNPN and CDR2 SVGIG (reference sequence). DNA for the CDR3: TGTGCCTGGAGCCCCGGACTAGCAGGTAGCAATGAGCAGTTCTTC. Translation gives CAWSPGLAGSNEQFF.

Remarks on this clone: Distinct nucleotide sequences in the sample also encode this CDR3. The chain joins TRBV18 to TRBJ2-5, with D perhaps matching TRBD1 (6 bases). There are 13 residues in the CDR3. V was shortened by 2 bases and J by 2 bases, with 6 bases between the two germline ends. Germline V gene sequence: CDR1 KGHSH, CDR2 LQKENI. The DNA for the CDR3 is TGTGCCAGCTCACCAGGACAGCAAGAGACCCAGTACTTC. Residues: CASSPGQQETQYF.

The chain uses TRBV6-5 and TRBJ1-2; maybe TRBD1 (6 bases). This CDR3 region has 15 residues. V lost 2 bases and J lost 4, with 14 bases in between. The V gene's germline CDR1 is MNHEY and CDR2 SVGAGI. CDR3 sequence reads: CASSYPDRFFYGYTF. The CDR3 DNA is TGTGCCAGCAGTTACCCCGACAGGTTTTTCTATGGCTACACCTTC.

The V and J genes are TRBV7-9 and TRBJ1-6; D perhaps matches TRBD1 (5 bases). Germline CDR1 reads SEHNR; CDR2 reads FQNEAQ (reference sequence). This CDR3 contains 11 residues. V dropped 11 bases and J dropped 7 bases, with 9 bases sitting between them. For the CDR3, the DNA is TGTGCCTCGGGGGGGAATTCACCCCTCCACTTT. Its protein product is CASGGNSPLHF. Full variable domain (rest looked up from reference TRBV7-9 and TRBJ1-6): DTGVSQNPRHKITKRGQNVTFRCDPISEHNRLYWYRQTLGQGPEFLTYFQNEAQLEKSRLLSDRFSAERPKGSFSTLEIQRTEQGDSAMYLCASGGNSPLHFGNGTRLTVT.

This clone was seen only once. V gene TRBV5-4 combines with J gene TRBJ2-3, with no clear D. V lost 2 bases, J lost 0 bases, and 7 bases lay in between. The CDR3 totals 14 residues. From germline, CDR1 is SGHNT and CDR2 YYREEE (reference sequence). The CDR3 region is CASSLAYSTDTQYF. The CDR3 nucleotides read TGTGCCAGCAGCTTAGCTTACAGCACAGATACGCAGTATTTT.

This rearrangement joins TRBV6-5 to TRBJ2-5; TRBD2 matches 7 bases. This CDR3 spans 14 amino acids. With V trimmed by 8 bases and J by 5 bases, 11 bases remained unmatched. Germline V gene data show CDR1 as MNHEY and CDR2 as SVGAGI. The CDR3 region is CASGDGGMRETQYF. CDR3 in DNA: TGTGCCAGCGGGGACGGGGGGATGAGGGAGACCCAGTACTTC.

The chain is built from TRBV5-1 and TRBJ2-7; 7 bases agree with TRBD2. The CDR3 spans 17 residues. The V gene end was trimmed by 0 bases and the J gene end by 6 bases; junction bases not matched to a gene: 15. The germline V gene encodes CDR1 SGHRS and CDR2 YFSETQ. This CDR3 is CASSLAVASGPQGEQYF. CDR3 DNA: TGCGCCAGCAGCTTGGCCGTGGCTAGCGGACCCCAGGGCGAGCAGTACTTC.